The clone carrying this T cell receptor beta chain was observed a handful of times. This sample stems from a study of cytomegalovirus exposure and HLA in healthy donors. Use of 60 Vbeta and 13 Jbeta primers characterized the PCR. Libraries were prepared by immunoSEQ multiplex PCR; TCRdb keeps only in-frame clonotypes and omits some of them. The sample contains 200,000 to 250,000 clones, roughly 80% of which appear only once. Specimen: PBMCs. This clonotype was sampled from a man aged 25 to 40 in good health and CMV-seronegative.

CDR3 DNA sequence: TGCGCCAGCAGCCCGGGACAGGTTGGGAAACTGTTTTTT. Amino acid sequence: CASSPGQVGKLFF. This chain links TRBV4-3 with TRBJ1-4, with TRBD1 matching 8 bases. Germline trimming cut 4 bases from V and 11 bases from J; bases unmatched to any gene: 6. From germline, CDR1 is LGHNA and CDR2 YSLEER. The CDR3 consists of 13 residues.